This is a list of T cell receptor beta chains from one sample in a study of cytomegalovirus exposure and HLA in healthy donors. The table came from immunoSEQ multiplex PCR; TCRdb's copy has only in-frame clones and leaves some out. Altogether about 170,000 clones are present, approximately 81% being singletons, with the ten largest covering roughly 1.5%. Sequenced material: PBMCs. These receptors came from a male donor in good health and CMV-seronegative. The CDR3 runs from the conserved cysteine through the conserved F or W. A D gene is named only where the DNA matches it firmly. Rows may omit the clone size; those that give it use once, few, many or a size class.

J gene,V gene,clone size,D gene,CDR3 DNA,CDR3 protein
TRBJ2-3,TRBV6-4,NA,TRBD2,TGTGCCAGCAGGGCCGGGGGGGACACTAGCACAGATACGCAGTATTTT,CASRAGGDTSTDTQYF
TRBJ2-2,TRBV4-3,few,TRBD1,TGCGCCAGCAGCCAAGAAGCAGGGGGCATCGGGGAGCTGTTTTTT,CASSQEAGGIGELFF
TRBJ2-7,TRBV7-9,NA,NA,TGTGCCATCCCGGGGGAGTTACCCTACGAGCAGTACTTC,CAIPGELPYEQYF
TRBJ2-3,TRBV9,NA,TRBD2,TGTGCCAGCGGAGGGGAGGGTAGGACAGATACGCAGTATTTT,CASGGEGRTDTQYF
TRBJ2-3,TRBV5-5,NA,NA,TGTGCCAGCAGCTTGGGTACTAGCACAGATACGCAGTATTTT,CASSLGTSTDTQYF
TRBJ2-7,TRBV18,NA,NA,TGTGCCAGCTCACAAACTAGGACAGCGGAGCAGTACTTC,CASSQTRTAEQYF
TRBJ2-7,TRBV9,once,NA,TGTGCCAGCAGCGCCTCCGGGGTATCAGTACTCGAGCAGTACTTC,CASSASGVSVLEQYF
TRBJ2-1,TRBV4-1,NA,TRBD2,TGCGCCAGCAGCCAAGATCCCCGACTAGCGGGGGGGCCGGGGTACAATGAGCAGTTCTTC,CASSQDPRLAGGPGYNEQFF
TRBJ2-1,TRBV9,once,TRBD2,TGTGCCAGCAGCGCTTCCGGGACTAGCGGGAGAGGGGTCGCCTACAATGAGCAGTTCTTC,CASSASGTSGRGVAYNEQFF
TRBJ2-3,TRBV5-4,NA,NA,TGTGCCAGCAGTCGCGAGGTAGCGGCTGCAGATACGCAGTATTTT,CASSREVAAADTQYF
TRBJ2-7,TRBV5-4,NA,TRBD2,TGTGCCAGCAGCCCAAGTAGCGGGGGTCTGTACGAGCAGTACTTC,CASSPSSGGLYEQYF
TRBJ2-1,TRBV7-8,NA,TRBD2,TGTGCCAGCAGCTTAGAGGTGAGCGGGGGTAATGAGCAGTTCTTC,CASSLEVSGGNEQFF
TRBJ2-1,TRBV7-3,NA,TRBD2,TGTGCCAGCAGCTTAATACCTAGCGGGAGTGGGGGTGAGCAGTTCTTC,CASSLIPSGSGGEQFF
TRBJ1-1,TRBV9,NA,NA,TGTGCCAGCAGCGTAGATGTCCGGGGGACTGAAGCTTTCTTT,CASSVDVRGTEAFF
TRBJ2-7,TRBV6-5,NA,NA,TGTGCCAGCAGTTACCGAACTACCTACGAGCAGTACTTC,CASSYRTTYEQYF
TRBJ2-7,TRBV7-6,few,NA,TGTGCCAGCAGCTCGGAGGGGGGCGGGGGTTACGAGCAGTACTTC,CASSSEGGGGYEQYF
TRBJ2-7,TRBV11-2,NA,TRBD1,TGTGCCAGCAGCTTAGGGACAGGTGGGTTTTTCTACGAGCAGTACTTC,CASSLGTGGFFYEQYF
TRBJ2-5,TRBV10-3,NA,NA,TGTGCCATCAGCCCCCGGGGGCAAGAGACCCAGTACTTC,CAISPRGQETQYF
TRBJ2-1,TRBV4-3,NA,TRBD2,TGCGCCAGCAGCCAAGATACTAGCGGGAGAAACAATGAGCAGTTCTTC,CASSQDTSGRNNEQFF
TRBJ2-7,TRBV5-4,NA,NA,TGTGCCAGCAGCTTGCCGAGCCTCCCGGGCGAGCAGTACTTC,CASSLPSLPGEQYF
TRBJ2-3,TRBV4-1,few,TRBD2,TGCGCCAGCAGCCAAGATCGGTTTGCGGGGGGCACCACAGATACGCAGTATTTT,CASSQDRFAGGTTDTQYF
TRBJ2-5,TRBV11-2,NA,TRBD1,TGTGCCACAAAACTGGGTAACAGGGGGCCGGAGGAGACCCAGTACTTC,CATKLGNRGPEETQYF
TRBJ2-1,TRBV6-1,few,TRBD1,TGTGCCAGCAGATGGGACAGGTACAATGAGCAGTTCTTC,CASRWDRYNEQFF
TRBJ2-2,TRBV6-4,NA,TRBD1,TGTGCCAGCAGTCCGGACAGGGGGGACCCGAACACCGGGGAGCTGTTTTTT,CASSPDRGDPNTGELFF
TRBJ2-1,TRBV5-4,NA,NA,TGTGCCAGCAGCTCGTTTGACAGGCTTTTCGTTGAGCAGTTCTTC,CASSSFDRLFVEQFF
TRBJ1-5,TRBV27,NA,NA,TGTGCCAGCAGTTCGGCGGGACTTAGCAATCAGCCCCAGCATTTT,CASSSAGLSNQPQHF
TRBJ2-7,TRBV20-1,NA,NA,TGCAGTGCTAGCAGCGTTTACGAGCAGTACTTC,CSASSVYEQYF
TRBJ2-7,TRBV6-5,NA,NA,TGTGCCAGCAGTTACCAACTTGTCGGGGGAAACGAGCAGTACTTC,CASSYQLVGGNEQYF
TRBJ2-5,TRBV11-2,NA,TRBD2,TGTGCCAGCAGCTTATCTGGGACTACCTACATCAAGCCCCAGTACTTC,CASSLSGTTYIKPQYF
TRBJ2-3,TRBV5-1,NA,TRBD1,TGCGCCAGCCGAGGGGGCGTCAGCACAGATACGCAGTATTTT,CASRGGVSTDTQYF
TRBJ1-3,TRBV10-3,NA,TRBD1,TGTGCCAACCGGGACAGGGCCGCCTCTGGAAACACCATATATTTT,CANRDRAASGNTIYF
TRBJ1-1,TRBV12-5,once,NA,TGTGCTAGTGGTTTAGTGGCAGGGAACACTGAAGCTTTCTTT,CASGLVAGNTEAFF
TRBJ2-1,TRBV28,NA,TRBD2,TGTGCCAGCAGTTCTTCCCCGGGGGGTGAGCAGTTCTTC,CASSSSPGGEQFF
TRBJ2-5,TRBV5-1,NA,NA,TGCGCCAGCAGCTTGGGACTCACCGCTGAGACCCAGTACTTC,CASSLGLTAETQYF
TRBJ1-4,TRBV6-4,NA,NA,TGTGCCAGCAGCGCCACAGGGGAAAAACTGTTTTTT,CASSATGEKLFF
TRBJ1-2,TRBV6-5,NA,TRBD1,TGTGCCAGCAGTTTTAGGGACAGGGGATTGTATGGCTACACCTTC,CASSFRDRGLYGYTF
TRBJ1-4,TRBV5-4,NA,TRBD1,TGTGCCAGCAGCCGAATTTCGGACAGGGAAAATGAAAAACTGTTTTTT,CASSRISDRENEKLFF
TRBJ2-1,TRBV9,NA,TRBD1,TGTGCCAGCAGCGTAGGTGGACAGGGCCATGAGCAGTTCTTC,CASSVGGQGHEQFF
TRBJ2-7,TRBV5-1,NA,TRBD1,TGCGCCAGCAGCCCCAATGACAGGGTCTACGAGCAGTACTTC,CASSPNDRVYEQYF
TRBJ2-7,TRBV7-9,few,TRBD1,TGTTCCAGCAGCTTAGGGACAGGGACCTACGAGCAGTACTTC,CSSSLGTGTYEQYF
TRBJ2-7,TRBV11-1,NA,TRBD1,TGTGCCAGCAGCCCGGGTGGGCAGGGGGCAGTCGAGCAGTACTTC,CASSPGGQGAVEQYF
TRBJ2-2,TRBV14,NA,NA,TGTGCCAGCAGCCTGAGGGTCGGGATAGGAACCGGGGAGCTGTTTTTT,CASSLRVGIGTGELFF
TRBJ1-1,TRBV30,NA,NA,TGTGCCTGGAGAAGCCGTATTGGTGGAGCTTTCTTT,CAWRSRIGGAFF
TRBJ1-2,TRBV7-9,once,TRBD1,TGTGCCAGCAGCCAAACAGGGGATCATGGCTACACCTTC,CASSQTGDHGYTF
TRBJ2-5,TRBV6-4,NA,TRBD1,TGTGCCAGCAGTGACGGGGACAGGGATCGGTGGGAGACCCAGTACTTC,CASSDGDRDRWETQYF
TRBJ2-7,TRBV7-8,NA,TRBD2,TGTGCCAGCAGCTTTGGCGCTAGCGGGACTTCCTACGAGCAGTACTTC,CASSFGASGTSYEQYF
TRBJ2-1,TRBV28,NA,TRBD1,TGTGCCAGCAGTTCCAACGACAGGGGTACCTACAATGAGCAGTTCTTC,CASSSNDRGTYNEQFF
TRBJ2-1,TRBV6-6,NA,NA,TGTGCCAGCAGTCAATCGGGACTTCAAATCAATGAGCAGTTCTTC,CASSQSGLQINEQFF
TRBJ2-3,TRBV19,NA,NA,TGTGCCAGTAGTTCGCAGGGTAGTGTTAGCACAGATACGCAGTATTTT,CASSSQGSVSTDTQYF
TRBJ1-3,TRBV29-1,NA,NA,TGCAGCGTTGAAGATGTCAGCTCTGGAAACACCATATATTTT,CSVEDVSSGNTIYF
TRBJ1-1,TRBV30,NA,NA,TGTGCCTGGAGTGCCGCCGGGGTGGTGGCTTTCTTT,CAWSAAGVVAFF
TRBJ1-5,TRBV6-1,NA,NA,TGTGCCAGCAGTGAAAATTCCGGGCCCCAGCATTTT,CASSENSGPQHF
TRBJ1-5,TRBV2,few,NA,TGTGCCAGCAGTGTGGACAGAAATCAGCCCCAGCATTTT,CASSVDRNQPQHF
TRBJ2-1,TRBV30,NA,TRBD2,TGTGCCTGGAGTGTTTCTAGCGGGAGGGCCGAGCAGTTCTTC,CAWSVSSGRAEQFF